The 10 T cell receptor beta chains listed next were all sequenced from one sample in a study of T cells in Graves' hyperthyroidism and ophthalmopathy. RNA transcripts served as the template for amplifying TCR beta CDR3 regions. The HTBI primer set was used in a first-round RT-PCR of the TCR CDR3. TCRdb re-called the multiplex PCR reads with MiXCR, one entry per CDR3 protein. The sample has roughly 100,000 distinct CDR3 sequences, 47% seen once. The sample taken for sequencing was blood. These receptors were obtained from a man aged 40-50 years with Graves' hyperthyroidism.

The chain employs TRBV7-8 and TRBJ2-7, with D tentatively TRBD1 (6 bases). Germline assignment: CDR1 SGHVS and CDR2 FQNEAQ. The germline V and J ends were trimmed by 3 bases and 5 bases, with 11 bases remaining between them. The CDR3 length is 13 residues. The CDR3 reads CASSLQGTHEQYF. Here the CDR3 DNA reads TGTGCCAGCAGCTTGCAGGGGACCCACGAGCAGTACTTC.

This CDR3 is CASSFSGTVEAFF. CDR3 coding DNA: TGTGCCAGCAGCTTCAGCGGGACAGTTGAAGCTTTCTTT. The rearrangement links TRBV5-4 to TRBJ1-1, with TRBD1 matching 7 bases. Per the germline V gene, CDR1 is SGHNT and CDR2 is YYREEE (reference sequence). The CDR3 contains 13 residues. V gave up 2 bases and J gave up 7 bases; unmatched junction bases: 5.

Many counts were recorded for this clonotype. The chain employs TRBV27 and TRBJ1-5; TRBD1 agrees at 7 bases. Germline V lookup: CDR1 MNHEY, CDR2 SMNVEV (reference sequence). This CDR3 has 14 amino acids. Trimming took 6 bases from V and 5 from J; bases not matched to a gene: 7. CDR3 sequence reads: CASRMTGLDQPQHF. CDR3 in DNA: TGTGCCAGCAGGATGACAGGGTTAGATCAGCCCCAGCATTTT.

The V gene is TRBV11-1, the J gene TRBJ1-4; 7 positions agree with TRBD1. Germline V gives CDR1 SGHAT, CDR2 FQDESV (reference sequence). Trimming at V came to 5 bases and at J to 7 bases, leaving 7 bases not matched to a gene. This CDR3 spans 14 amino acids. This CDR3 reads CASSPGQRGEKLFF. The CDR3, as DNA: TGTGCCAGCAGCCCGGGACAGCGCGGTGAAAAACTGTTTTTT.

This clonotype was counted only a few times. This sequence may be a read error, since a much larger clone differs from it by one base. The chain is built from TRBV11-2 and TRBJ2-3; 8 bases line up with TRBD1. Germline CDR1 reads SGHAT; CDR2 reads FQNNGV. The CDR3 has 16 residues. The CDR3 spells CANSLRTGRPTDTQYF. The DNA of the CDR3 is TGTGCCAACAGCCTCCGGACAGGGAGGCCGACAGATACGCAGTATTTT. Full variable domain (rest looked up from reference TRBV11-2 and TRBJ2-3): EAGVAQSPRYKIIEKRQSVAFWCNPISGHATLYWYQQILGQGPKLLIQFQNNGVVDDSQLPKDRFSAERLKGVDSTLKIQPAKLEDSAVYLCANSLRTGRPTDTQYFGPGTRLTVL.

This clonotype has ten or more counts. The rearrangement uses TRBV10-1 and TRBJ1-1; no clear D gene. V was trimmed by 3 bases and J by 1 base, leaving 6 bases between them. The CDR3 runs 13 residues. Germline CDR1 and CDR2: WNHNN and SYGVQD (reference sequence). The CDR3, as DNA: TGCGCCAGCAGTGATTTGGGGAACACTGAAGCTTTCTTT. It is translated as CASSDLGNTEAFF.

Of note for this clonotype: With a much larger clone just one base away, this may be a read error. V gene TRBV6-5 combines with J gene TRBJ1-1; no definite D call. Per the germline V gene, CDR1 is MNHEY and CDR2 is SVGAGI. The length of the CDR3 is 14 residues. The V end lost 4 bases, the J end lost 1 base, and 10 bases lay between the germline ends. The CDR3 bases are TGTGCCAGCAGTTTCGACTGGCAGAACACTGAAGCTTTCTTT. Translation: CASSFDWQNTEAFF.

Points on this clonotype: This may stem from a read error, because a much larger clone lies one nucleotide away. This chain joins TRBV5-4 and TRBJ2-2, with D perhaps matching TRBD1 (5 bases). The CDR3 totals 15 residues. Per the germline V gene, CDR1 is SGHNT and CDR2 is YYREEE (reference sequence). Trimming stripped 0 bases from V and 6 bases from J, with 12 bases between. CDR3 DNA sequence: TGTGCCAGCAGCTTGGGGCAGGGTGACGCCGGGGAGCTGTTTTTT. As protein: CASSLGQGDAGELFF.

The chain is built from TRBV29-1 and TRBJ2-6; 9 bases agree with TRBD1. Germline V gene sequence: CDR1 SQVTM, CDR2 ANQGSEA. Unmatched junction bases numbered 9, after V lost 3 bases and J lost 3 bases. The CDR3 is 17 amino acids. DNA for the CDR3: TGCAGCGTTGAGACCCGGGACAGGGTTTTTGGGGCCAACGTCCTGACTTTC. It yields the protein CSVETRDRVFGANVLTF.

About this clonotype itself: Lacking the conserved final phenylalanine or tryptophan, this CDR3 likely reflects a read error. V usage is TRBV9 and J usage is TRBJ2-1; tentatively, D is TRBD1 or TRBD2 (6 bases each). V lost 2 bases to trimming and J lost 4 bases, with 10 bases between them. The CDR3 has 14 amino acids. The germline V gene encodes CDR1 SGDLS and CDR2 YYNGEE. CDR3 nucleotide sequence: TGTGCCAGCAGCGTGGAGGGGGGATACAATGAGCAGTTCCTC. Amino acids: CASSVEGGYNEQFL.